Below, 18 T cell receptor beta chains from the same sample are listed, as sequenced in a study of CD8+ T cells in alopecia areata. Treatment noted: oral pan-JAK inhibitor, 5-10 mg twice daily. Extracted RNA was reverse transcribed, and the resulting cDNA served as sequencing template. The method was immunoSEQ multiplex PCR; TCRdb's version includes in-frame clones alone and lacks a portion of them. The sample carries 200,000 or so clones, roughly 50% recorded once. The sample here was CD4+ T cells sorted from blood, taken at week 24, from a patient treated with tofacitinib. These receptors all stem from a human donor with alopecia areata.

The genes are TRBV9 and TRBJ2-3; tentatively, D is TRBD1 (6 bases). V lost 3 bases and J lost 1, with 9 bases in between. Germline V gives CDR1 SGDLS, CDR2 YYNGEE. This CDR3 contains 14 residues. The CDR3 DNA reads as TGTGCCAGCAGCGCCCGACAGGGCACAGATACGCAGTATTTT. Protein sequence: CASSARQGTDTQYF. Filled out from reference TRBV9 and TRBJ2-3, the complete variable domain reads DSGVTQTPKHLITATGQRVTLRCSPRSGDLSVYWYQQSLDQGLQFLIQYYNGEERAKGNILERFSAQQFPDLHSELNLSSLELGDSALYFCASSARQGTDTQYFGPGTRLTVL.

The sample holds many counts of this clone. The DNA of the CDR3 is TGTGCCAGCAGCGGCCGGGGACTCCTGGGTGATGAGCAGTTCTTC. As protein: CASSGRGLLGDEQFF. The gene calls are TRBV9 and TRBJ2-1; a weak D match, TRBD2 (6 bases). This CDR3 region has 15 residues. The germline CDR1 and CDR2 sequences are SGDLS and YYNGEE. V gave up 3 bases and J gave up 8 bases, with 18 bases separating them.

The rearrangement links TRBV28 to TRBJ1-2, with TRBD1 identical over 7 bases. There are 12 residues in the CDR3. V was pared by 6 bases and J by 6 bases, with 4 bases of the junction left unmatched. CDR1 MDHEN and CDR2 SYDVKM come from the germline V gene. The CDR3 loop is CASRTGAHGYTF. Here the CDR3 DNA reads TGTGCCAGCAGAACAGGGGCGCATGGCTACACCTTC.

This rearrangement joins TRBV7-2 to TRBJ2-5, with D possibly being TRBD1 (6 bases). Germline CDR1 reads SGHTA; CDR2 reads FQGNSA. The V end was cut by 10 bases, the J end by 2 bases, with 17 bases between. The CDR3 sequence is 14 residues long. In nucleotides, the CDR3 is TGTGCCACCACGTTTGGAGGACAGCAAGAGACCCAGTACTTC. It codes for CATTFGGQQETQYF.

J is TRBJ2-2 and V is TRBV5-1; possibly TRBD2 for D (6 bases). The germline V gene has CDR1 SGHRS and CDR2 YFSETQ. Trimming cost V 0 bases and J 7 bases, with 7 bases left between them. This CDR3 region has 13 residues. The CDR3 spells CASSLAGDGELFF. CDR3 nucleotide sequence: TGCGCCAGCAGCTTGGCGGGAGACGGGGAGCTGTTTTTT.

V is TRBV10-3 and J is TRBJ2-5, with D unresolved. Trimming removed 0 bases at V and 4 bases at J, with 12 bases between. Per the germline V gene, CDR1 is ENHRY and CDR2 is SYGVKD. The CDR3 extends over 15 amino acids. This CDR3 reads CAISESIDTGETQYF. CDR3 nucleotide sequence: TGTGCCATCAGTGAGTCGATAGACACGGGAGAGACCCAGTACTTC.

This clone was seen ten or more times. The chain carries TRBV5-5 and TRBJ2-5, with D perhaps matching TRBD2 (6 bases). V lost 5 bases and J 4 bases, leaving 24 bases between the germline ends. Germline V CDR1 and CDR2: SGHKS, YYEKEE (reference sequence). CDR3 length equals 17 residues. Written as DNA, the CDR3 is TGTGCCAGCAGGCCGGGTCCAATTTCCGGGACTGGAGAGACCCAGTACTTC. This codes for CASRPGPISGTGETQYF.

V usage is TRBV5-6 and J usage is TRBJ2-2; TRBD1 might be the D (5 bases). V was clipped by 0 bases and J by 2 bases, with 8 bases between them. CDR1 is SGHDT, CDR2 YYEEEE, per germline. The CDR3 extends over 15 amino acids. In DNA form, the CDR3 reads TGTGCCAGCAGCTTGGGCAGGACAAACACCGGGGAGCTGTTTTTT. It yields the protein CASSLGRTNTGELFF.

This clone turned up a few times. V is TRBV9 and J is TRBJ2-7; the match to TRBD2 covers 9 bases. With V trimmed by 0 bases and J by 4 bases, 5 bases remained unmatched. This CDR3 has 15 residues. CDR1 is SGDLS and CDR2 is YYNGEE in the germline V gene. The CDR3 coding sequence is TGTGCCAGCAGCGTAGGGAGTCTAGCGGGATACGAGCAGTACTTC. Protein product: CASSVGSLAGYEQYF.

The chain links TRBV10-3 to TRBJ2-7; 8 bases are a match to TRBD1. The V segment lost 6 bases and the J segment 5 bases; nucleotides outside the gene matches: 6. The CDR3 consists of 13 residues. Looked up from germline, CDR1 is ENHRY and CDR2 is SYGVKD. CDR3 coding DNA: TGTGCCATCAGGGGACAGGATTATAACGAGCAGTACTTC. It specifies CAIRGQDYNEQYF.

The chain employs TRBV4-2 and TRBJ2-7, with D possibly TRBD1 on 6 matching bases. V was shortened by 5 bases and J by 2 bases, with 16 bases between the two germline ends. The CDR3 extends over 15 amino acids. Germline V gene lookup returns CDR1 LGHNA and CDR2 YNFKEQ. The CDR3 sequence: CASSYRVEGTYEQYF. The CDR3 DNA reads as TGTGCCAGCAGCTACAGGGTTGAGGGAACCTACGAGCAGTACTTC.

Only a few counts were recorded for this clone. The rearrangement links TRBV5-1 to TRBJ2-5; 12 bases are shared with TRBD2. The J segment lost 4 bases and the V segment lost 6 bases, leaving 10 bases of the junction unmatched. Germline CDR1 SGHRS, CDR2 YFSETQ. The CDR3 runs to 16 residues. The CDR3 DNA follows: TGCGCCAGCAACTTTCGGCCTAGCGGGAGGGGAGAGACCCAGTACTTC. Amino acids: CASNFRPSGRGETQYF.

The chain links TRBV29-1 to TRBJ2-2; D call uncertain. V was pared by 6 bases and J by 7 bases, with 12 bases between. CDR3 length: 12 residues. Germline V gene lookup returns CDR1 SQVTM and CDR2 ANQGSEA. CDR3 in amino acids: CSVSVPGGELFF. The DNA for the CDR3 is TGCAGCGTCTCCGTCCCGGGCGGGGAGCTGTTTTTT.

There are a few counts of this clone. V usage is TRBV14 and J usage is TRBJ1-6; 7 nucleotides align to TRBD1. The germline CDR1 and CDR2 sequences are SGHDN and FVKESK. V trimming: 4 bases; J trimming: 10 bases; junction bases outside the gene matches: 7. This CDR3 spans 14 amino acids. The chain's CDR3 is CASSPTGAGSPLHF. The CDR3 DNA sequence: TGTGCCAGCAGCCCCACAGGGGCAGGATCACCCCTCCACTTT.

The V and J genes are TRBV2 and TRBJ2-2; TRBD2 matches at 11 bases. Germline CDR1 is SNHLY and CDR2 is FYNNEI. V trimming: 7 bases; J trimming: 5 bases; junction bases outside the gene matches: 6. This CDR3 spans 15 amino acids. CDR3: CASTGTSGTTGELFF. The CDR3 DNA is TGTGCCAGCACAGGGACTAGCGGTACAACCGGGGAGCTGTTTTTT.

The chain has TRBV7-2 and TRBJ1-1, with 8 bases lining up with TRBD1. This CDR3 region has 14 residues. Germline trimming cut 5 bases from V and 0 bases from J; bases unmatched to any gene: 2. Germline V gene lookup returns CDR1 SGHTA and CDR2 FQGNSA. CDR3 coding DNA: TGTGCCAGCAGCACGGACAGGGTGAACACTGAAGCTTTCTTT. Translation gives CASSTDRVNTEAFF.

The J gene is TRBJ2-3, the V gene TRBV7-2; perhaps TRBD1 as D (5 bases). This CDR3 is built from 15 residues. Per germline, CDR1 SGHTA and CDR2 FQGNSA. Trimming cost V 5 bases and J 4 bases, with 16 bases left between them. The chain's CDR3 is CASSIWSPQADTQYF. The CDR3 region has the DNA TGTGCCAGCAGCATATGGTCCCCACAGGCAGATACGCAGTATTTT.

V and J are TRBV29-1 and TRBJ1-5; possible D gene TRBD1, 6 bases. V dropped 4 bases and J dropped 1 base, with 11 bases sitting between them. Germline CDR1 SQVTM, CDR2 ANQGSEA. This CDR3 is 14 amino acids long. The CDR3, as DNA: TGCAGCGTTGGGGAGGGGGGAAGCAATCAGCCCCAGCATTTT. Encoded protein: CSVGEGGSNQPQHF.